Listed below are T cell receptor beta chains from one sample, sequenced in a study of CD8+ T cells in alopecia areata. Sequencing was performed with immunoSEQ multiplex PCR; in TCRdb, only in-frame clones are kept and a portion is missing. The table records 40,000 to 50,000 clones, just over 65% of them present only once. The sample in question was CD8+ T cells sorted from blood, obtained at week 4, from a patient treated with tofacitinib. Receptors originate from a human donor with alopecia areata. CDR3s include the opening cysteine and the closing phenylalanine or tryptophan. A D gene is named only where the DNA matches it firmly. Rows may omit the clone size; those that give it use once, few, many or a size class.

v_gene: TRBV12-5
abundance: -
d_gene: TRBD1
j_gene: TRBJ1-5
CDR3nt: TGTGCTAGTGGTTTGGTACAGGGGACAGGAACCTTTAGCAATCAGCCCCAGCATTTT
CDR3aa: CASGLVQGTGTFSNQPQHF

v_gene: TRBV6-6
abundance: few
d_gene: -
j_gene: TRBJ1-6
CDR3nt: TGTGCCAGCAGTTACTCGGCAGGGGAGAATTCACCCCTCCACTTT
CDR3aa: CASSYSAGENSPLHF

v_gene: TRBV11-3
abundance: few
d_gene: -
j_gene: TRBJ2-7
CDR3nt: TGTGCCAGCAGCTTAGGGGCCTACGAGCAGTACTTC
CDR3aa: CASSLGAYEQYF

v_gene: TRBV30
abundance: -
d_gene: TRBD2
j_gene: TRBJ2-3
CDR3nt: TGTGCCTGGAGTTCTCCCACGCGGGGGGTCGCAGATACGCAGTATTTT
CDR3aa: CAWSSPTRGVADTQYF

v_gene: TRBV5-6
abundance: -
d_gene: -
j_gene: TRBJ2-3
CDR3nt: TGTGCCAGCAGCATGGGGGCAGGGGAAAGCACAGATACGCAGTATTTT
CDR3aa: CASSMGAGESTDTQYF

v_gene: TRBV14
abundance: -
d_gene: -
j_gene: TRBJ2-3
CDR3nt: TGTGCCAGCAGCTATGGGGGCCCAGATACGCAGTATTTT
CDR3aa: CASSYGGPDTQYF

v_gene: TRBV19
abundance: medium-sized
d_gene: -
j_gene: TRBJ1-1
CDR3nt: TGTGCCAGCCACCGATTACACGATACTGAAGCTTTCTTT
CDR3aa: CASHRLHDTEAFF

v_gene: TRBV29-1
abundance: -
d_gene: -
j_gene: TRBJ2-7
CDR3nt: TGCAGCGTTGAGAGTAACTACGAGCAGTACTTC
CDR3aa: CSVESNYEQYF

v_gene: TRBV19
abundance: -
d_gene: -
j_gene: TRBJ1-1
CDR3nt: TGTGCCAGTAGTACTTCAATCTCATCTGAAGCTTTCTTT
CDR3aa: CASSTSISSEAFF

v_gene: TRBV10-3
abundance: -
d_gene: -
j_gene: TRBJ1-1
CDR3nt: TGTGCCATCAGTGCGGACCTCAACACTGAAGCTTTCTTT
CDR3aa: CAISADLNTEAFF

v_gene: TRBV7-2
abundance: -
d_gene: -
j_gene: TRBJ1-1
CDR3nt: TGTGCCAGCAGCTTAGCCAGGGAAATTGCGGTCTTT
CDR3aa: CASSLAREIAVF

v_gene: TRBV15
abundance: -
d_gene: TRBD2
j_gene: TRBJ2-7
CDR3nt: TGTGCCACCAGCGGCGGGACTAGCGCCTACTACGAGCAGTACTTC
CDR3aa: CATSGGTSAYYEQYF